The source of this TCR beta chain is a study of neurological immune-mediated disorders. Study-wide results and caveats: CDR3 amino acid sequences of expanded clones were not shared across subjects, a result suggesting private repertoires in all groups.

Germline-derived CDR1 and CDR2 are SGHTA and FQGNSA. This CDR3 has 15 amino acids. V lost 2 bases to trimming and J lost 4 bases; unmatched junction nucleotides: 5. Unsorted libraries came from 2 million PBMCs stored at -80 °C. This clonotype was seen ten or more times. The antigen is not known. The cDNA came from 5'RACE with 10-nucleotide random UMIs. MiXCR, applied by TCRdb to the 5' RACE reads, yields one record per CDR3 protein. Of about 50,000 distinct CDR3 sequences listed, about a tenth are singletons. This chain uses TRBV7-2 with TRBJ1-2; TRBD1 agrees at 9 bases. Sequenced sample: PBMCs. The source is a man between 65 and 85 years old with HTLV-1-associated myelopathy (HAM/TSP). Written as DNA, the CDR3 is TGTGCCAGCAGCTTAAGGACAGGGGACCCCTATGGCTACACCTTC. Protein sequence: CASSLRTGDPYGYTF.